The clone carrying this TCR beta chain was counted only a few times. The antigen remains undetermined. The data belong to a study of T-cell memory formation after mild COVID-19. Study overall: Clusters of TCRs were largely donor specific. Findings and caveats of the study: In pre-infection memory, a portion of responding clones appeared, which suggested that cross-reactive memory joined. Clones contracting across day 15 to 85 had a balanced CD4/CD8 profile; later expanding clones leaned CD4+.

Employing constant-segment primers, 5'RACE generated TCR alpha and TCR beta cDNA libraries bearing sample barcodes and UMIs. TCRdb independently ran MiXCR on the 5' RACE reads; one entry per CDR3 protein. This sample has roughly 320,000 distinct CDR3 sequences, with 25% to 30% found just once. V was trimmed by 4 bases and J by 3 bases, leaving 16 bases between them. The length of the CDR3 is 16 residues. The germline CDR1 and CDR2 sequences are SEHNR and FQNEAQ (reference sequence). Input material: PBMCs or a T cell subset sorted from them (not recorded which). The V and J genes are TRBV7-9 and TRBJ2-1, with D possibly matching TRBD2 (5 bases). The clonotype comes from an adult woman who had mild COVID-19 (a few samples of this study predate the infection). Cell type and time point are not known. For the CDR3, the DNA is TGTGCCAGCAGCTCCTTGGAGGCCGGGGACTACAATGAGCAGTTCTTC. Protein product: CASSSLEAGDYNEQFF.